Listed below are T cell receptor beta chains from one sample, sequenced in a study of CD8+ T cells in alopecia areata. Profiling relied on immunoSEQ multiplex PCR, and the TCRdb table lists in-frame clones only, not all of them. Here the sample spans about 110,000 clones, roughly 84% being singletons. The sequencing used CD8+ T cells sorted from blood, collected at week 24, from a patient treated with tofacitinib. Source of these receptors: a human donor with alopecia areata. Each CDR3 is given with its conserved first and last residue. A D gene is named only where the DNA matches it firmly. Clone size is shown for a subset of rows, as once, few, many or a class of expanded clone.

d_gene,j_gene,v_gene,abundance,CDR3aa,CDR3nt
.,TRBJ1-5,TRBV19,once,CASSITGPGSNQPQHF,TGTGCCAGTAGTATAACCGGGCCCGGGAGCAATCAGCCCCAGCATTTT
.,TRBJ1-1,TRBV18,once,CASSPGRRGTEAFF,TGTGCCAGCTCACCCGGCCGCCGGGGCACTGAAGCTTTCTTT
TRBD1,TRBJ1-1,TRBV30,.,CAWSWTGEAFF,TGTGCCTGGAGTTGGACAGGGGAAGCTTTCTTT
.,TRBJ1-5,TRBV27,.,CASSLTQNQPQHF,TGTGCCAGCAGTTTGACACAAAATCAGCCCCAGCATTTT
TRBD2,TRBJ2-3,TRBV2,.,CASSEARRRGAGDTQYF,TGTGCCAGCAGTGAAGCCCGGAGGCGGGGGGCAGGAGATACGCAGTATTTT
.,TRBJ2-7,TRBV9,.,CASSVTESYEQYF,TGTGCCAGCAGCGTAACTGAGTCCTACGAGCAGTACTTC
.,TRBJ2-3,TRBV27,.,CASGFSGGADTQYF,TGTGCCAGCGGCTTTAGTGGGGGTGCAGATACGCAGTATTTT
.,TRBJ2-7,TRBV5-5,few,CASSASYEQYF,TGTGCCAGCAGCGCGTCCTACGAGCAGTACTTC
TRBD2,TRBJ2-7,TRBV5-4,.,CASSLGATSGGTTYEQYF,TGTGCCAGCAGCTTGGGAGCGACTAGCGGGGGAACAACCTACGAGCAGTACTTC
TRBD2,TRBJ2-7,TRBV11-2,.,CASSLLRLAEEQYF,TGTGCCAGCAGCCTTCTGAGACTAGCGGAAGAGCAGTACTTC
.,TRBJ2-7,TRBV30,.,CAWSVSGPGEQYF,TGTGCCTGGAGTGTAAGCGGGCCGGGAGAGCAGTACTTC
.,TRBJ1-1,TRBV4-3,.,CASSRWTANTEAFF,TGCGCCAGCAGCCGATGGACAGCTAACACTGAAGCTTTCTTT
TRBD1,TRBJ1-5,TRBV7-9,few,CASSPGTGGNQPQHF,TGTGCCAGCAGCCCCGGGACAGGGGGAAATCAGCCCCAGCATTTT
.,TRBJ1-1,TRBV5-6,.,CASSQLRQNTEAFF,TGTGCCAGCAGCCAGCTTCGGCAGAACACTGAAGCTTTCTTT
.,TRBJ2-5,TRBV11-3,.,CASSLLGETQYF,TGTGCCAGCAGCTTATTGGGGGAGACCCAGTACTTC
TRBD1,TRBJ1-6,TRBV2,.,CASRHGQGGSSPLHF,TGTGCCAGCAGGCACGGACAGGGAGGGTCGTCACCCCTCCACTTT
TRBD2,TRBJ2-1,TRBV27,.,CASSLGASGYNEQFF,TGTGCCAGCAGCCTCGGGGCTAGCGGATACAATGAGCAGTTCTTC
.,TRBJ1-2,TRBV10-3,.,CAISETGTNYGYTF,TGTGCCATCAGTGAGACAGGAACTAACTATGGCTACACCTTC